This TCR beta chain was found in a study of shared clonotypes between healthy human individuals. Profiled with immunoSEQ multiplex PCR; TCRdb holds only in-frame clones, not every one. Of approximately 510,000 clones in the sample, about four fifths were seen once. This clonotype originated in a woman aged 40 to 50 in good health. Some clones in this sample may be carry-over from other donors' samples. Sequenced material: PBMCs.

CDR3 residues: CASNVRSGGNQPQHF. In DNA form, the CDR3 reads TGTGCCAGCAACGTTAGGTCAGGGGGCAATCAGCCCCAGCATTTT. The chain recombines TRBV6-1 with TRBJ1-5, with D perhaps TRBD1 (6 bases). This CDR3 comprises 15 residues. The V gene's germline CDR1 is MNHNS and CDR2 SASEGT. V lost 7 bases and J lost 2, with 15 bases in between.